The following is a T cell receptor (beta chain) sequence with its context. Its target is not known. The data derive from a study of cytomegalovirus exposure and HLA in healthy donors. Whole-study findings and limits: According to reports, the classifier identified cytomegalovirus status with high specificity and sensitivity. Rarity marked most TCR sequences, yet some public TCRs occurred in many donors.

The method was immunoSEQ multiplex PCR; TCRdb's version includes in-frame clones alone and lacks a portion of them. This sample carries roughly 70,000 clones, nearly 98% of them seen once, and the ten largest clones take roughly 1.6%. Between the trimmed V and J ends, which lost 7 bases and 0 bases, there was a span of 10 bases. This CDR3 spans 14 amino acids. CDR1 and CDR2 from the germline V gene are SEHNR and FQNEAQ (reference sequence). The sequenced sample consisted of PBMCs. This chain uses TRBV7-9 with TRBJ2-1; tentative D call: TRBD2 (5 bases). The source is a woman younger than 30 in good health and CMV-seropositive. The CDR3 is CASTDYHSYNEQFF. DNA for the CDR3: TGTGCCAGCACCGACTATCACTCCTACAATGAGCAGTTCTTC.